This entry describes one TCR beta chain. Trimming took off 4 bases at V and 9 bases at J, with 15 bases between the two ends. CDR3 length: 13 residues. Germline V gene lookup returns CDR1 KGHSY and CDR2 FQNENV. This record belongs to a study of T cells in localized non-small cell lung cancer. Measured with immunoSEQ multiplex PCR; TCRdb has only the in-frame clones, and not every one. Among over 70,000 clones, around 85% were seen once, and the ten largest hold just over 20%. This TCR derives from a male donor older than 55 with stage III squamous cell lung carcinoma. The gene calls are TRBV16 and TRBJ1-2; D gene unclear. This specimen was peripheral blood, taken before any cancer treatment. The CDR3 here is CASSRLGPPRYTF. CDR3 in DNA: TGTGCCAGCAGCCGTCTAGGGCCGCCCCGCTACACCTTC.